Shown below are 13 T cell receptor beta chains from a single sample sequenced in a study of shared clonotypes between healthy human individuals (dated by TCRdb to the early 2020s). The library was built by means of the immunoSEQ multiplex PCR assay. In its TCRdb copy, this immuneACCESS table keeps in-frame sequences only and misses some clones. Where compared with another copy, unresolved V genes explain less than half of these, and the others have no known cause. For this sample the table gives about 2.5 million clones, of which 85% to 95% were detected only once. Clones ranked in the top ten supply about 0.41% of the sample. Source material: naive CD4+ T cells from PBMCs. Explained via the paper, the cell subset or site label denotes: CD45RA+ positively selected. The receptors originated from a man between 18 and 35 years old in good health. Some clones in this sample may be carry-over from other donors' samples.

Concerning this clone: Other nucleotide sequences in the sample specify the same CDR3. The CDR3 loop reads CASSLSRGSYEQYF. CDR3 DNA: TGTGCCAGCAGTTTATCGCGCGGATCCTACGAGCAGTACTTC. The V gene is TRBV27, the J gene TRBJ2-7, with D unresolved. Trimming cost V 0 bases and J 1 base, with 7 bases left between them. The germline V gene has CDR1 MNHEY and CDR2 SMNVEV (reference sequence). The CDR3 length is 14 residues.

The V gene is TRBV30, the J gene TRBJ1-2, with 7 bases matching TRBD1. The CDR3 consists of 13 residues. The V and J ends lost 0 bases and 6 bases, in that order; junction bases with no gene match: 4. Germline values: CDR1 GTSNPN, CDR2 SVGIG (reference sequence). In DNA form, the CDR3 reads TGTGCCTGGAGTGTACAGGGGAGGGATGGCTACACCTTC. Translating gives CAWSVQGRDGYTF.

The genes are TRBV28 and TRBJ2-3; 10 bases line up with TRBD2. Unmatched junction bases numbered 4, after V lost 4 bases and J lost 0 bases. This CDR3 is built from 16 residues. Germline CDR1 and CDR2: MDHEN and SYDVKM. The CDR3 spells CASSSQAGGSTDTQYF. The CDR3 DNA sequence: TGTGCCAGCAGTTCACAAGCGGGAGGGAGCACAGATACGCAGTATTTT.

The chain is built from TRBV5-1 and TRBJ2-5, with 12 bases aligning to TRBD1. Trimming took 3 bases from V and 5 from J; bases not matched to a gene: 8. The CDR3 has 16 residues. Germline V gene sequence: CDR1 SGHRS, CDR2 YFSETQ. CDR3 nucleotides: TGCGCCAGCAGCTCTGGGACAGGGGGCGGTTGGGAGACCCAGTACTTC. This gives the protein CASSSGTGGGWETQYF.

This chain links TRBV7-2 with TRBJ2-7; no clear D. V shed 1 base and J shed 1 base, with 11 bases lying between them. CDR3 length equals 15 residues. Germline CDR1 reads SGHTA; CDR2 reads FQGNSA. The CDR3 nucleotides read TGTGCCAGCAGCTTAGTGGCCAGTTCTTCCTACGAGCAGTACTTC. It specifies CASSLVASSSYEQYF.

In this sample, this clone turned up once. Other DNA sequences in the same sample also yield this CDR3. This chain joins TRBV6-6 and TRBJ2-2; a possible D gene is TRBD2 (6 bases). CDR3 length equals 16 residues. From germline, CDR1 is MNHNY and CDR2 SVGAGI (reference sequence). The germline V and J ends were trimmed by 3 bases and 0 bases, with 11 bases remaining between them. CDR3 loop: CASSYAGTANTGELFF. The DNA of the CDR3 is TGTGCCAGCAGTTATGCCGGGACTGCGAACACCGGGGAGCTGTTTTTT.

The J gene is TRBJ2-7, the V gene TRBV7-8, with TRBD1 matching over 9 bases. The CDR3 consists of 15 residues. Germline CDR1 reads SGHVS; CDR2 reads FQNEAQ. The trim removed 4 bases at V and 6 bases at J, leaving 10 bases unmatched. CDR3 bases: TGTGCCAGCAGCTCATACCGGGACAGGGATCGCGAGCAGTACTTC. The encoded protein is CASSSYRDRDREQYF.

The genes are TRBV5-1 and TRBJ1-6; 9 bases fit TRBD1. The V gene's germline CDR1 is SGHRS and CDR2 YFSETQ. The CDR3 is made up of 14 amino acids. With 4 bases clipped from V and 9 bases from J, the junction kept 5 bases outside the gene matches. This chain's CDR3 is CASSVGQGGSPLHF. Written as DNA, the CDR3 is TGCGCCAGCAGCGTGGGACAGGGAGGTTCACCCCTCCACTTT.

This clone was recorded only once. This sequence joins TRBV7-8 and TRBJ2-1; D uncertain. CDR3 length equals 12 residues. V was cut by 3 bases and J by 1 base, with 1 base left in between. Looked up from germline, CDR1 is SGHVS and CDR2 is FQNEAQ. The CDR3 coding sequence is TGTGCCAGCAGCTTTTCCTACAATGAGCAGTTCTTC. This sequence encodes CASSFSYNEQFF.

This clone was detected once. The rearrangement joins TRBV11-2 to TRBJ2-3; D unclear. The CDR3 length is 14 residues. With 5 bases removed from V and 0 bases from J, the gap between germline ends came to 9 bases. Germline CDR1 and CDR2: SGHAT and FQNNGV. The CDR3 DNA reads TGTGCCAGCAGCACCAAACAGAGCACAGATACGCAGTATTTT. Translation gives CASSTKQSTDTQYF.

V is TRBV27 and J is TRBJ2-5; tentatively, D is TRBD2 (6 bases). CDR3 size: 15 residues. The V end lost 6 bases, the J end lost 7 bases, and 21 bases lay between the germline ends. CDR1 and CDR2 from the germline V gene are MNHEY and SMNVEV (reference sequence). DNA for the CDR3: TGTGCCAGCAGGCTGGGACTCCAACCGCGGGGGACCCAGTACTTC. Translation gives CASRLGLQPRGTQYF.

This chain connects TRBV7-2 to TRBJ2-7; TRBD1 might be the D (6 bases). The germline gives CDR1 SGHTA, CDR2 FQGNSA. The CDR3 length is 16 residues. The V gene lost 5 bases and the J gene lost 0 bases, with 17 bases spanning the gap. In DNA, the CDR3 is TGTGCCAGCAGCACACGAACAGGGATATACTCCTACGAGCAGTACTTC. The encoded protein is CASSTRTGIYSYEQYF.

This chain uses TRBV6-5 with TRBJ1-2; 11 positions match TRBD1. In germline, CDR1 is MNHEY, CDR2 SVGAGI. Trimming took 2 bases from V and 8 from J; bases not matched to a gene: 10. The CDR3 runs 16 residues. The CDR3 region is CASSYRPGTGGGGYTF. The CDR3 region has the DNA TGTGCCAGCAGTTACCGTCCCGGGACAGGGGGTGGAGGCTACACCTTC.